Following are 25 T cell receptor beta chains from one sample sequenced in a study of early T cells in non-severe SARS-CoV-2 infection. Each CDR3 protein is one row after TCRdb ran MiXCR on the 5' RACE reads. The sample consists of about 56,000 distinct CDR3 sequences, 10% to 13% of them appearing once. The sequencing sample was made of whole blood. The receptors come from an adult who was a healthcare worker with PCR-confirmed SARS-CoV-2 infection or an uninfected control (not recorded which).

This clonotype was recorded at least ten times. This chain's CDR3 is CASSLAYRGRTDTQYF. The CDR3 DNA is TGTGCCAGCAGCTTAGCTTACAGGGGACGCACAGATACGCAGTATTTT. The chain couples TRBV11-2 to TRBJ2-3, with TRBD1 matching over 7 bases. Per germline, CDR1 SGHAT and CDR2 FQNNGV. Trimming cost V 1 base and J 1 base; bases outside gene matches: 5. The CDR3 is 16 amino acids.

This clonotype has at least ten counts. The chain combines TRBV11-2 with TRBJ2-1, with D possibly matching TRBD2 (6 bases). The V and J ends lost 4 bases and 0 bases respectively, with 16 bases between them. This CDR3 is built from 17 residues. The germline V gene encodes CDR1 SGHAT and CDR2 FQNNGV. The chain's CDR3 is CASSSHIAASSYNEQFF. The CDR3 DNA sequence: TGTGCCAGCAGCTCCCACATAGCGGCGAGCTCCTACAATGAGCAGTTCTTC.

This chain uses TRBV20-1 with TRBJ1-5; TRBD1 agrees at 11 bases. CDR3 size: 14 residues. V lost 5 bases and J lost 1; bases outside the gene matches: 1. Germline loops: CDR1 DFQATT, CDR2 SNEGSKA (reference sequence). CDR3 nucleotides: TGCAGTGCTGGACAGGGGGCAAGCAATCAGCCCCAGCATTTT. This codes for CSAGQGASNQPQHF.

The chain is built from TRBV30 and TRBJ1-4; D possibly corresponds to TRBD1 (6 bases). Looked up from germline, CDR1 is GTSNPN and CDR2 is SVGIG (reference sequence). The CDR3 runs 12 residues. Trimming pared 5 bases from V and 5 bases from J, leaving 9 bases between. The CDR3: CAWAGVNEKLFF. CDR3 coding DNA: TGTGCCTGGGCAGGGGTAAATGAAAAACTGTTTTTT.

The sample holds many counts of this clonotype. In nucleotides, the CDR3 is TGTGCCAGCAGTGAAACAGCAGGGAGGACTGAAGCTTTCTTT. This gives the protein CASSETAGRTEAFF. The chain recombines TRBV6-1 with TRBJ1-1; tentatively, D is TRBD1 (5 bases). The V gene's germline CDR1 is MNHNS and CDR2 SASEGT. Trimming shortened V by 2 bases and J by 5 bases, and 12 bases separated the two germline ends. There are 14 residues in the CDR3.

This clonotype was found many times. This rearrangement joins TRBV6-5 to TRBJ2-7, with 8 nucleotides matching TRBD1. Trimming removed 0 bases from V and 3 bases from J; junction bases left unmatched: 7. CDR3 size: 16 residues. Germline V gives CDR1 MNHEY, CDR2 SVGAGI. The CDR3 reads CASSYSTGVAVYEQYF. For the CDR3, the DNA is TGTGCCAGCAGTTACTCGACAGGGGTGGCGGTCTACGAGCAGTACTTC.

This chain connects TRBV7-9 to TRBJ1-6, with a weak D call TRBD1 (6 bases). Germline V lookup: CDR1 SEHNR, CDR2 FQNEAQ (reference sequence). Trimming shortened V by 4 bases and J by 7 bases, and 11 bases separated the two germline ends. The CDR3 runs to 14 residues. Written as DNA, the CDR3 is TGTGCCAGCAGCTCGGGGGGCGTCAATTCACCCCTCCACTTT. Translating gives CASSSGGVNSPLHF.

The rearrangement uses TRBV5-1 and TRBJ1-4, with D possibly being TRBD1 (5 bases). Trimming left V 2 bases short and J 6 bases short, with 11 bases between. The CDR3 consists of 14 residues. The V gene's germline CDR1 is SGHRS and CDR2 YFSETQ. The CDR3 protein is CASSLSGADEKLFF. CDR3 DNA: TGCGCCAGCAGCTTATCCGGGGCTGATGAAAAACTGTTTTTT.

The chain uses TRBV4-3 and TRBJ2-1; the D is unclear. The CDR3 runs to 12 residues. V lost 2 bases, J lost 8 bases, and 7 bases lay in between. Germline V lookup: CDR1 LGHNA, CDR2 YSLEER. The CDR3 is CASSQNKHEQFF. CDR3 in DNA: TGCGCCAGCAGCCAAAACAAACATGAGCAGTTCTTC.

This clonotype was observed a few times. The rearrangement uses TRBV20-1 and TRBJ2-7; TRBD2 matches 8 bases. The CDR3 consists of 15 residues. The germline V gene has CDR1 DFQATT and CDR2 SNEGSKA (reference sequence). Trimming at V came to 0 bases and at J to 5 bases, leaving 9 bases not matched to a gene. The DNA for the CDR3 is TGCAGTGCTAGAGACGGGGGCGGGAGGAGCAACGAGCAGTACTTC. Translating gives CSARDGGGRSNEQYF.

The gene calls are TRBV7-2 and TRBJ1-5; unclear D gene. V lost 5 bases, J lost 8 bases, and 13 bases lay in between. Germline loops: CDR1 SGHTA, CDR2 FQGNSA. This CDR3 region has 13 residues. The CDR3 DNA sequence: TGTGCCAGCAGCCTCGAGGGTATTGAGCCCCAGCATTTT. The encoded protein is CASSLEGIEPQHF.

The chain is built from TRBV6-1 and TRBJ2-1; TRBD2 matches at 13 bases. V was clipped by 6 bases and J by 6 bases; unmatched bases: 2. The CDR3 totals 14 residues. The germline V gene encodes CDR1 MNHNS and CDR2 SASEGT. The CDR3 here is CASRLAGGGNEQFF. CDR3 sequence (DNA): TGTGCCAGCAGACTAGCGGGAGGGGGCAATGAGCAGTTCTTC.

This clonotype was seen many times. The V and J genes are TRBV11-2 and TRBJ2-3; D is uncertain. The CDR3 is 14 amino acids. CDR1 and CDR2 from the germline V gene are SGHAT and FQNNGV. V gave up 1 base and J gave up 9 bases, with 14 bases separating them. The CDR3 DNA is TGTGCCAGCAGCTTAGCCCGATCCACCAGGACGCAGTATTTT. Its translation: CASSLARSTRTQYF.

Only a few counts were recorded for this clonotype. J is TRBJ2-7 and V is TRBV7-9, with 9 bases matching TRBD1. The CDR3 is 14 amino acids. Germline CDR1 and CDR2: SEHNR and FQNEAQ (reference sequence). With V trimmed by 5 bases and J by 4 bases, 6 bases remained unmatched. CDR3 sequence: CASSHRGQGYEQYF. Here the CDR3 DNA reads TGTGCCAGCAGCCATAGGGGACAGGGTTACGAGCAGTACTTC.

This clonotype was detected ten times or more. The chain joins TRBV9 to TRBJ1-5, with TRBD1 matching 8 bases. Germline loops: CDR1 SGDLS, CDR2 YYNGEE. Trimming at V came to 2 bases and at J to 6 bases, leaving 4 bases not matched to a gene. The CDR3 sequence is 14 residues long. CDR3 in amino acids: CASSVTGGGQPQHF. The CDR3 DNA follows: TGTGCCAGCAGCGTTACAGGGGGTGGTCAGCCCCAGCATTTT.

This clonotype was counted many times. The chain is built from TRBV11-2 and TRBJ2-1; TRBD2 might be the D (5 bases). Germline CDR1 and CDR2: SGHAT and FQNNGV. The V end lost 1 base, the J end lost 3 bases, and 10 bases lay between the germline ends. CDR3 length equals 15 residues. The CDR3 region is CASSLGSGNYNEQFF. The CDR3 DNA reads as TGTGCCAGCAGCTTAGGTTCCGGGAACTACAATGAGCAGTTCTTC.

This clonotype was seen ten or more times. This chain links TRBV6-6 with TRBJ1-1; no clear D. CDR3 length: 12 residues. The germline V gene encodes CDR1 MNHNY and CDR2 SVGAGI (reference sequence). The germline V and J ends were trimmed by 8 bases and 7 bases, with 14 bases remaining between them. Here the CDR3 DNA reads TGTGCCAGCCCAGACCCCGTAGGTGAAGCTTTCTTT. Protein: CASPDPVGEAFF.

In its sample, this clonotype was seen a few times. CDR3 residues: CASSQALSGNAYEQYF. The DNA for the CDR3 is TGTGCCAGCAGCCAAGCCTTGAGCGGGAACGCCTACGAGCAGTACTTC. The chain recombines TRBV3-1 with TRBJ2-7, with TRBD2 matching 7 bases. CDR3 length equals 16 residues. J was trimmed by 2 bases and V by 1 base; bases with no gene match: 8. Looked up from germline, CDR1 is LGHDT and CDR2 is YNNKEL (reference sequence).

This clonotype was detected many times. The chain couples TRBV24-1 to TRBJ1-2, with TRBD1 identical over 8 bases. The germline V gene has CDR1 KGHDR and CDR2 SFDVKD. This CDR3 is built from 13 residues. The junction had 3 bases not matched to a gene; V was cut back by 2 bases and J by 8 bases. The CDR3 spells CATSDWTGSGYTF. The CDR3 bases are TGTGCCACCAGTGATTGGACAGGGTCCGGCTACACCTTC.

The rearrangement uses TRBV19 and TRBJ2-6; no clear D. The ends were cut back, 5 bases at V and 2 bases at J, with 7 bases in the middle. CDR1 LNHDA and CDR2 SQIVND come from the germline V gene (reference sequence). The CDR3 runs 14 residues. CDR3 nucleotides: TGTGCCAGTAGTGGCAACGCTGGGGCCAACGTCCTGACTTTC. Protein sequence: CASSGNAGANVLTF.

As concerns this clonotype: A much more abundant neighbour one base away suggests this may be a read error. This chain links TRBV11-2 with TRBJ1-1, with D unresolved. CDR1 and CDR2 (germline): SGHAT, FQNNGV. The CDR3 loop spans 15 amino acids. Trimming stripped 1 base from V and 4 bases from J, with 13 bases between. CDR3 in DNA: TGTGCCAGCAGCTTAGTTGAAAGGGAGATCACTGAAGCTTTCTTT. It encodes CASSLVEREITEAFF.

This clonotype was detected a few times. The chain has TRBV12-3 or TRBV12-4 and TRBJ1-3, with unresolved D. The CDR3 spans 14 residues. V was clipped by 0 bases and J by 1 base, with 4 bases between them. CDR3 in DNA: TGTGCCAGCAGTTTAGCCAGGTCTGGAAACACCATATATTTT. Translated: CASSLARSGNTIYF.

V and J are TRBV10-3 and TRBJ2-7; 7 nucleotides align to TRBD1. Germline V gene lookup returns CDR1 ENHRY and CDR2 SYGVKD. The CDR3 has 13 residues. The V segment lost 7 bases and the J segment 2 bases; nucleotides outside the gene matches: 5. The CDR3 spells CAITDGTAYEQYF. CDR3 bases: TGTGCCATCACCGACGGGACAGCCTACGAGCAGTACTTC.

Ten or more counts support this clonotype. The chain uses TRBV12-5 and TRBJ1-3, with D uncertain. Between the trimmed V and J ends, which lost 2 bases and 2 bases, there was a span of 4 bases. The length of the CDR3 is 13 residues. Germline lookup yields CDR1 LGHNT and CDR2 FRNRAP. The DNA for the CDR3 is TGTGCTAGTGGTTTGATGCCTGGAAACACCATATATTTT. The encoded protein is CASGLMPGNTIYF. The whole variable domain, remainder taken from reference TRBV12-5 and TRBJ1-3, is DARVTQTPRHKVTEMGQEVTMRCQPILGHNTVFWYRQTMMQGLELLAYFRNRAPLDDSGMPKDRFSAEMPDATLATLKIQPSEPRDSAVYFCASGLMPGNTIYFGEGSWLTVV.

The V gene is TRBV20-1, the J gene TRBJ2-1; 9 nucleotides line up with TRBD2. Germline CDR1 is DFQATT and CDR2 is SNEGSKA (reference sequence). The CDR3 is 14 amino acids. With V trimmed by 6 bases and J by 5 bases, 8 bases remained unmatched. The CDR3 region is CSATTSGLDNEQFF. The CDR3 bases are TGCAGTGCCACGACTAGCGGACTCGACAATGAGCAGTTCTTC.